This T cell receptor (beta chain) was found in a study of control samples from healthy donors and cancer patients. Libraries were prepared by immunoSEQ multiplex PCR; TCRdb keeps only in-frame clonotypes and omits some of them. This sample carries 350,000 to 450,000 clones, about nine tenths of them seen once, and the ten largest clones take around 6.4%. CDR1 and CDR2 from the germline V gene are SGHDT and YYEEEE. Trimming left V 6 bases short and J 3 bases short, with 7 bases between. CDR3 length: 11 residues. This clone has only one observation. The sequence came from a middle-aged man with head and neck cancer. This rearrangement joins TRBV5-6 to TRBJ2-7, with D uncertain. The sequenced sample was PBMCs. CDR3 protein: CASNRNYEQYF. The CDR3 coding sequence is TGTGCCAGCAACCGGAACTACGAGCAGTACTTC.